Listed below are T cell receptor beta chains from one sample, sequenced in a study of T cell responses to AZD1222 COVID-19 vaccine. The method was immunoSEQ multiplex PCR; TCRdb's version includes in-frame clones alone and lacks a portion of them. The sample carries about 95,000 clones, approximately 88% recorded once. The starting material was peripheral blood, obtained on day 0 of AZD1222 vaccination. All receptors derive from an adult in good health. Both conserved end residues are part of each CDR3. The order of the fields is CDR3 DNA, CDR3 protein, clone size, J gene, D gene, V gene. A D gene is named only where the DNA matches it firmly. Some rows have no size entry. The others give once, few or many, or a class for an expanded clone.

DNA: TGTGCCAGCTCCCCTAACACGGGGTCCACCCAGCCCCAGCATTTT
CDR3: CASSPNTGSTQPQHF
size: once
J: TRBJ1-5
D: .
V: TRBV18

DNA: TGCGCCAGCAGCTTGGTCCCCGGGGAGCTGTTTTTT
CDR3: CASSLVPGELFF
size: .
J: TRBJ2-2
D: .
V: TRBV5-1

DNA: TGTGCCAGCAGCTTAGAAGCAGGAACGAAACTGTTTTTT
CDR3: CASSLEAGTKLFF
size: .
J: TRBJ1-4
D: .
V: TRBV7-9

DNA: TGTGCCAGCAGCTTAGGACGTCTCGAGCAGTACTTC
CDR3: CASSLGRLEQYF
size: .
J: TRBJ2-7
D: .
V: TRBV7-9

DNA: TGTGCCAGCAGCCAACTTCAGGGCAGCGGCTACACCTTC
CDR3: CASSQLQGSGYTF
size: .
J: TRBJ1-2
D: .
V: TRBV16

DNA: TGTGCCAGCAGTTTGGCACCAGGGGTGCGAGAGCAGTACTTC
CDR3: CASSLAPGVREQYF
size: .
J: TRBJ2-7
D: .
V: TRBV5-6

DNA: TGCGCCAGCAGCCTAATGGGACAGGGAAACAATGAGCAGTTCTTC
CDR3: CASSLMGQGNNEQFF
size: few
J: TRBJ2-1
D: TRBD1
V: TRBV4-1

DNA: TGTGCCAGCAGTTTCGTCACGGGGTATGGCTACACCTTC
CDR3: CASSFVTGYGYTF
size: .
J: TRBJ1-2
D: .
V: TRBV12-3/TRBV12-4

DNA: TGTGCCGGCGGGACAGGCAATCAGCCCCAGCATTTT
CDR3: CAGGTGNQPQHF
size: .
J: TRBJ1-5
D: TRBD1
V: TRBV6-5

DNA: TGCGCCAGCAGCCAAGTGGGGGTAATGGTGGGAAACACTGAAGCTTTCTTT
CDR3: CASSQVGVMVGNTEAFF
size: .
J: TRBJ1-1
D: .
V: TRBV4-1

DNA: TGTGCCAGCAGTTACTCGCTCAGGGGGAATTCACCCCTCCACTTT
CDR3: CASSYSLRGNSPLHF
size: .
J: TRBJ1-6
D: TRBD1
V: TRBV6-5

DNA: TGTGCAAGTCGCGTCCCCCGGCCGGGGCGGAACACCTTC
CDR3: CASRVPRPGRNTF
size: once
J: TRBJ1-2
D: .
V: TRBV12-2

DNA: TGTGCCAGCAGCCCCGGAGGGTGGAACACCGGGGAGCTGTTTTTT
CDR3: CASSPGGWNTGELFF
size: .
J: TRBJ2-2
D: .
V: TRBV9

DNA: TGTGCCAGCAGCGCCCTTAGCGGGTTCGTTTCCTACAATGAGCAGTTCTTC
CDR3: CASSALSGFVSYNEQFF
size: .
J: TRBJ2-1
D: TRBD2
V: TRBV9

DNA: TGTGCCAGCAGCGTAGATGGACTAGCGGGGGCGTATCAGTTCTTC
CDR3: CASSVDGLAGAYQFF
size: .
J: TRBJ2-1
D: TRBD2
V: TRBV9

DNA: TGTGCCAGCAGTTACTCCACAGGCCCTATGGACCTCCACTTT
CDR3: CASSYSTGPMDLHF
size: .
J: TRBJ1-6
D: .
V: TRBV6-5

DNA: TGTGCCAGCAGCGGGGAGGGCTTGGGACAGGGGGCTACTGAAGCTTTCTTT
CDR3: CASSGEGLGQGATEAFF
size: .
J: TRBJ1-1
D: TRBD1
V: TRBV9

DNA: TGTGCCAGCAGCCCCGGGGGACTAGCGGGGGGCCAAGAGACCCAGTACTTC
CDR3: CASSPGGLAGGQETQYF
size: .
J: TRBJ2-5
D: TRBD2
V: TRBV5-4

DNA: TGCGCCAGCAGCTTGGGAGACGCGGGGGAGACCCAGTACTTC
CDR3: CASSLGDAGETQYF
size: .
J: TRBJ2-5
D: .
V: TRBV5-1

DNA: TGTGCCATCAGTGATTGGGGGCAAGGGTACAATGAGCAGTTCTTC
CDR3: CAISDWGQGYNEQFF
size: .
J: TRBJ2-1
D: .
V: TRBV10-3

DNA: TGTGCCAGCAGCCGTTACGGGGGTCAAGAGACCCAGTACTTC
CDR3: CASSRYGGQETQYF
size: .
J: TRBJ2-5
D: .
V: TRBV7-2

DNA: TGCGCCAGCAGGGACCCGAGGGGGGCCTATGGCTACACCTTC
CDR3: CASRDPRGAYGYTF
size: .
J: TRBJ1-2
D: .
V: TRBV5-1

DNA: TGTGCCAGCAGCGGAAAAAACATTCAGTACTTC
CDR3: CASSGKNIQYF
size: .
J: TRBJ2-4
D: .
V: TRBV6-2/TRBV6-3

DNA: TGCGCCAGCAGCTTAGGGGATCAGGACTCACCCCTCCACTTT
CDR3: CASSLGDQDSPLHF
size: once
J: TRBJ1-6
D: .
V: TRBV5-1

DNA: TGTGCCAGCCATCTCATGTTCAATCAGCCCCAGCATTTT
CDR3: CASHLMFNQPQHF
size: few
J: TRBJ1-5
D: .
V: TRBV25-1

DNA: TGTGCCAGCAGTTACGGCAGGAGCTCTGGAAACACCATATATTTT
CDR3: CASSYGRSSGNTIYF
size: .
J: TRBJ1-3
D: .
V: TRBV27

DNA: TGTGCCACCAAAGGCGCTGAAGCTTTCTTT
CDR3: CATKGAEAFF
size: .
J: TRBJ1-1
D: .
V: TRBV12-3/TRBV12-4

DNA: TGTGCCGGGGCGGGGTACAATGAGCAGTTCTTC
CDR3: CAGAGYNEQFF
size: .
J: TRBJ2-1
D: .
V: TRBV2

DNA: TGCGCCAGCAGGACAGGCAGGGAGAGCAATCAGCCCCAGCATTTT
CDR3: CASRTGRESNQPQHF
size: .
J: TRBJ1-5
D: .
V: TRBV10-2

DNA: TGCGCCAGCAGCTTGGATGGTGGGACAGGAGGAAACACCATATATTTT
CDR3: CASSLDGGTGGNTIYF
size: .
J: TRBJ1-3
D: TRBD1
V: TRBV5-1

DNA: TGTGCCAGCAGCTTGGGCGGCAGTCCTCAGCCCCAGCATTTT
CDR3: CASSLGGSPQPQHF
size: .
J: TRBJ1-5
D: .
V: TRBV5-6

DNA: TGTGCCAGCAGCTTAGCCTCGGGTCGGTCACCCCTCCACTTT
CDR3: CASSLASGRSPLHF
size: .
J: TRBJ1-6
D: .
V: TRBV13

DNA: TGTGCCAGCACCGACGGGGGGAAGACTTCACCCCTCCACTTT
CDR3: CASTDGGKTSPLHF
size: .
J: TRBJ1-6
D: .
V: TRBV25-1

DNA: TGTGCCAGCAGCCGGACTAGCGTTAGGGACATTCAGTACTTC
CDR3: CASSRTSVRDIQYF
size: .
J: TRBJ2-4
D: TRBD2
V: TRBV11-2

DNA: TGTGCCAGCAGCCAGAGCGAGGGTCGGACCCGGCAGTATTTT
CDR3: CASSQSEGRTRQYF
size: once
J: TRBJ2-3
D: .
V: TRBV3-1/TRBV3-2

DNA: TGTGCCAGCAGCCAAGCGGCACAGTGGAACACTGAAGCTTTCTTT
CDR3: CASSQAAQWNTEAFF
size: .
J: TRBJ1-1
D: .
V: TRBV3-1/TRBV3-2

DNA: TGTGCCAGCAGCTTAGCGCCCCCCGGGACGGGGGCAGATACGCAGTATTTT
CDR3: CASSLAPPGTGADTQYF
size: .
J: TRBJ2-3
D: .
V: TRBV7-2

DNA: TGTGCCAGCACCGACAGTGTCTACTACAATGAGCAGTTCTTC
CDR3: CASTDSVYYNEQFF
size: .
J: TRBJ2-1
D: .
V: TRBV25-1

DNA: TGTGCCAGCAGCACAGGGGGTTCTGGAAACACCATATATTTT
CDR3: CASSTGGSGNTIYF
size: .
J: TRBJ1-3
D: TRBD1
V: TRBV3-1/TRBV3-2